This TCR beta chain was identified in a study of control samples from healthy donors and cancer patients. Libraries were prepared by immunoSEQ multiplex PCR; TCRdb keeps only in-frame clonotypes and omits some of them. This repertoire shows 150,000 or so clones, 93% found once; its top ten account for 5.8%. The V gene's germline CDR1 is ENHRY and CDR2 SYGVKD. V lost 0 bases and J 2 bases, leaving 4 bases between the germline ends. This CDR3 is 13 amino acids long. The sequence came from a young man in good health. J is TRBJ1-2 and V is TRBV10-3; D is uncertain. The sequenced sample was blood. The CDR3 sequence: CAISESENYGYTF. Written as DNA, the CDR3 is TGTGCCATCAGTGAGTCTGAGAACTATGGCTACACCTTC.